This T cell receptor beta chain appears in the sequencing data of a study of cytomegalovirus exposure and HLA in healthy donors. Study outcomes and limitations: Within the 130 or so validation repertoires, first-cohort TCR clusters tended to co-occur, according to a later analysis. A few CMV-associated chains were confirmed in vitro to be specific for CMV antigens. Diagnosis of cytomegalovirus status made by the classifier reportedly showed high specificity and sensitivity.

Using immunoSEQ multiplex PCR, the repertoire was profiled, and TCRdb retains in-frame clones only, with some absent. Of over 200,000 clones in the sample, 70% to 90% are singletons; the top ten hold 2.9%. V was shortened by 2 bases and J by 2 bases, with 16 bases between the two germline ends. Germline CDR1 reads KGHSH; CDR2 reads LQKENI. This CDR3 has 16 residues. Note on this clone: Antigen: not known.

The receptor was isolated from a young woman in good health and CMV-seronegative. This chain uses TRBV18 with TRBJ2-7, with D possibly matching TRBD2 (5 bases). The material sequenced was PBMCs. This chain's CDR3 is CASSPSFRTLAYEQYF. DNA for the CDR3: TGTGCCAGCTCACCATCCTTCCGGACTCTTGCCTACGAGCAGTACTTC. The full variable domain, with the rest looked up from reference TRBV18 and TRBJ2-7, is NAGVMQNPRHLVRRRGQEARLRCSPMKGHSHVYWYRQLPEEGLKFMVYLQKENIIDESGMPKERFSAEFPKEGPSILRIQQVVRGDSAAYFCASSPSFRTLAYEQYFGPGTRLTVT.